These 21 T cell receptor beta chains were all obtained from the same sample, sequenced in a study of shared clonotypes between healthy human individuals. Profiling relied on immunoSEQ multiplex PCR, and the TCRdb table lists in-frame clones only, not all of them. Of roughly 480,000 clones listed, 65% to 80% were seen once; the top ten hold about 12%. The specimen sequenced was PBMCs. Receptor source: a woman aged 40-49 years in good health. Some clones in this sample may be carry-over from other donors' samples.

This clone was observed a handful of times. This chain joins TRBV18 and TRBJ1-6; 7 bases line up with TRBD1. This CDR3 is built from 15 residues. The junction had 10 bases not matched to a gene; V was cut back by 4 bases and J by 10 bases. Per germline, CDR1 KGHSH and CDR2 LQKENI. CDR3 coding DNA: TGTGCCAGCTCACTTGACAGGGCCGAAGGATCACCCCTCCACTTT. The encoded protein is CASSLDRAEGSPLHF.

V and J are TRBV4-2 and TRBJ2-5; 10 positions match TRBD2. The DNA end is more similar to TRBJ2-7, so the J call may be wrong. Germline-derived CDR1 and CDR2 are LGHNA and YNFKEQ. The CDR3 is 14 residues long. The CDR3 DNA sequence: TGTGCCAGCAGCCAGGGGCTAGCGGGAGACGAGCAGTACTTC. Its protein product is CASSQGLAGDEQYF.

The rearrangement uses TRBV6-5 and TRBJ2-1, with D unresolved. This CDR3 has 13 amino acids. CDR1 is MNHEY, CDR2 SVGAGI, per germline. Trimming removed 0 bases at V and 5 bases at J, with 5 bases between. This CDR3 is CASSYSGNNEQFF. The CDR3 DNA reads TGTGCCAGCAGTTACTCCGGTAACAATGAGCAGTTCTTC.

About this clone itself: Only one base separates this from a far larger clonotype, so it likely reflects a read error. V is TRBV7-8 and J is TRBJ2-5, with D possibly matching TRBD1 (5 bases). The end of the DNA is better explained by TRBJ2-7, so the J call may be wrong. Germline V gene lookup returns CDR1 SGHVS and CDR2 FQNEAQ. This CDR3 is built from 12 residues. CDR3 nucleotides: TGTGCCAGCAGTTGCCAGGGCTACGAGCAGTACTTC. Its protein is CASSCQGYEQYF.

The chain has TRBV5-8 and TRBJ1-1; tentatively, D is TRBD1 (5 bases). CDR3 size: 17 residues. Germline V gene lookup returns CDR1 SGHTS and CDR2 YDEGEE. The V gene lost 1 base and the J gene lost 0 bases, with 16 bases spanning the gap. The CDR3 region has the DNA TGTGCCAGCAGCTTGAGGGGCGAGACCCGCATGAACACTGAAGCTTTCTTT. Its translation is CASSLRGETRMNTEAFF.

This sequence joins TRBV6-4 and TRBJ2-3, with 8 positions matching TRBD1. Germline assignment: CDR1 MRHNA and CDR2 SNTAGT. The CDR3 covers 15 residues. The J segment lost 2 bases and the V segment lost 3 bases, leaving 4 bases of the junction unmatched. CDR3 amino acids: CASSEDRGATDTQYF. DNA of the CDR3: TGTGCCAGCAGTGAAGACAGGGGTGCCACAGATACGCAGTATTTT.

The chain couples TRBV7-8 to TRBJ1-4; D gene unclear. CDR3 length equals 11 residues. The germline CDR1 and CDR2 sequences are SGHVS and FQNEAQ. V was shortened by 5 bases and J by 10 bases, with 8 bases between the two germline ends. The CDR3 nucleotides read TGTGCCAGCAGCCCCGAAGGAAAACTGTTTTTT. Its translation: CASSPEGKLFF.

The rearrangement joins TRBV2 to TRBJ2-2, with D uncertain. V lost 10 bases to trimming and J lost 5 bases, with 20 bases between them. Germline lookup yields CDR1 SNHLY and CDR2 FYNNEI. The CDR3 consists of 15 residues. The CDR3 spells CANSKALPWTGELFF. The DNA for the CDR3 is TGTGCCAACTCCAAAGCGCTTCCGTGGACCGGGGAGCTGTTTTTT.

In regard to this clone: This CDR3 is also generated by other DNA sequences in the sample. J is TRBJ1-1 and V is TRBV6-1; D remains ambiguous. Trimming removed 6 bases at V and 4 bases at J, with 12 bases between. Germline V gene sequence: CDR1 MNHNS, CDR2 SASEGT. The length of the CDR3 is 13 residues. Here the CDR3 reads CASSPRGGTEAFF. DNA of the CDR3: TGTGCCAGCAGCCCTCGCGGAGGCACTGAAGCTTTCTTT.

This chain connects TRBV19 to TRBJ2-4; the match to TRBD1 covers 8 bases. This CDR3 is built from 15 residues. V was clipped by 1 base and J by 4 bases; unmatched bases: 3. The germline CDR1 and CDR2 sequences are LNHDA and SQIVND (reference sequence). CDR3 protein: CASSIGGQGKNIQYF. The CDR3 DNA follows: TGTGCCAGTAGTATAGGCGGACAGGGTAAAAACATTCAGTACTTC.

In DNA form, the CDR3 reads TGTGCCAGCAGCTTAGGGGGCCCCCCCTCCTACAATGAGCAGTTCTTC. Its translation is CASSLGGPPSYNEQFF. The V call is TRBV11-3, the J call TRBJ2-1, with D possibly being TRBD1 (5 bases). Germline CDR1 is SGHNT and CDR2 is YENEEA. The length of the CDR3 is 16 residues. V was pared by 1 base and J by 0 bases, with 10 bases between.

V and J are TRBV7-6 and TRBJ2-5, with D hard to call. With 2 bases removed from V and 5 bases from J, the gap between germline ends came to 9 bases. The CDR3 sequence is 13 residues long. Germline V lookup: CDR1 SGHVS, CDR2 FNYEAQ. As DNA, the CDR3 is TGTGCCAGCAGCTTAAACAATGGGGAGACCCAGTACTTC. This sequence encodes CASSLNNGETQYF.

Comment on this clone: Other DNA sequences in the same sample also yield this CDR3. The rearrangement uses TRBV7-2 and TRBJ2-7; 11 bases are shared with TRBD2. The CDR3 consists of 15 residues. With 1 base clipped from V and 7 bases from J, the junction kept 6 bases outside the gene matches. Germline V CDR1 and CDR2: SGHTA, FQGNSA. CDR3 bases: TGTGCCAGCAGCTTAGTACTAGCGGGAGCACGGGAGCAGTACTTC. Its protein product is CASSLVLAGAREQYF.

The chain carries TRBV20-1 and TRBJ2-7; tentative D call: TRBD2 (5 bases). This CDR3 is built from 11 residues. Germline V lookup: CDR1 DFQATT, CDR2 SNEGSKA (reference sequence). V was cut by 3 bases and J by 3 bases, with 6 bases left in between. In nucleotides, the CDR3 is TGCAGTGCTAGCGAGGGCTACGAGCAGTACTTC. It codes for CSASEGYEQYF.

The rearrangement joins TRBV2 to TRBJ2-7; D is undetermined. The CDR3 is 11 amino acids. Trimming left V 6 bases short and J 7 bases short, with 10 bases between. The germline gives CDR1 SNHLY, CDR2 FYNNEI. The DNA for the CDR3 is TGTGCCAGCAGCCCCCTCTGGGAGCAGTACTTC. It specifies CASSPLWEQYF.

The V and J genes are TRBV6-5 and TRBJ1-4, with D hard to call. CDR3 length: 14 residues. Trimming stripped 10 bases from V and 5 bases from J, with 17 bases between. Germline CDR1 is MNHEY and CDR2 is SVGAGI. CDR3 in amino acids: CATMPGVENEKLFF. The DNA of the CDR3 is TGTGCCACCATGCCCGGGGTAGAGAATGAAAAACTGTTTTTT.

The chain couples TRBV29-1 to TRBJ2-5, with TRBD2 identical over 8 bases. With V trimmed by 4 bases and J by 1 base, 11 bases remained unmatched. Germline loops: CDR1 SQVTM, CDR2 ANQGSEA. The CDR3 length is 16 residues. CDR3 residues: CSVAGGARRSQETQYF. CDR3 nucleotides: TGCAGCGTTGCGGGGGGGGCCAGGAGGTCCCAAGAGACCCAGTACTTC.

The rearrangement uses TRBV30 and TRBJ1-4; D is perhaps TRBD1 (5 bases). Trimming took 0 bases from V and 5 from J, leaving 10 bases between them. Germline CDR1 reads GTSNPN; CDR2 reads SVGIG (reference sequence). The length of the CDR3 is 14 residues. The CDR3 region is CAWSVRVENEKLFF. CDR3 sequence (DNA): TGTGCCTGGAGTGTCAGGGTGGAGAATGAAAAACTGTTTTTT. Filled out from reference TRBV30 and TRBJ1-4, the complete variable domain reads SQTIHQWPATLVQPVGSPLSLECTVEGTSNPNLYWYRQAAGRGLQLLFYSVGIGQISSEVPQNLSASRPQDRQFILSSKKLLLSDSGFYLCAWSVRVENEKLFFGSGTQLSVL.

This clone was counted a single time. The CDR3 DNA reads as TGTGCCAGCGCACGAGGGAGGGCTTCGGGGGAGCAGTTCTTC. Translated: CASARGRASGEQFF. The rearrangement uses TRBV9 and TRBJ2-1, with 7 bases aligning to TRBD2. The V gene's germline CDR1 is SGDLS and CDR2 YYNGEE. This CDR3 contains 14 residues. Losses at the gene ends were 7 bases for V and 10 bases for J; bases not matched to a gene: 14.

The table lists this clone with many counts. The chain employs TRBV5-1 and TRBJ1-5, with D possibly being TRBD1 (5 bases). This CDR3 contains 14 residues. Deletions cut 0 bases from V and 4 bases from J, with 8 bases between. Germline V lookup: CDR1 SGHRS, CDR2 YFSETQ. The CDR3, as DNA: TGCGCCAGCAGCTTGGTGGGGGGGAATCAGCCCCAGCATTTT. The encoded protein is CASSLVGGNQPQHF.

This clone was detected only once. One base separates it from a far larger clone, so it is likely a read error. This rearrangement joins TRBV2 to TRBJ2-7; the match to TRBD2 covers 16 bases. V lost 7 bases to trimming and J lost 6 bases; unmatched junction nucleotides: 18. CDR3 size: 19 residues. CDR1 is SNHLY, CDR2 FYNNEI, per germline. Written as DNA, the CDR3 is TGTGCCAGCACTTGGGGGACTAGCGGGAGGGCCGTCTCCGAGGCCGAGCAGTACTTC. It codes for CASTWGTSGRAVSEAEQYF.